A single sample gave rise to the 25 T cell receptor beta chains below, sequenced in a study of identical twins. TCRdb reanalysed the 5' RACE reads using MiXCR and keeps one entry per CDR3 protein. The profile shows hundreds of thousands of distinct CDR3 sequences, around 7.4% of them singletons. These sequences were also reported in another study, on yellow fever vaccine responses in identical twins.

Sequences were obtained from PBMCs. The receptors here all came from a woman aged 18-29 years in good health.

This clonotype was counted a few times. This chain links TRBV20-1 with TRBJ2-1; no firm D call. The CDR3 runs 12 residues. Per germline, CDR1 DFQATT and CDR2 SNEGSKA (reference sequence). V gave up 5 bases and J gave up 7 bases, with 12 bases separating them. CDR3 residues: CSAPPDGNEQFF. CDR3 DNA sequence: TGCAGTGCTCCCCCCGACGGGAATGAGCAGTTCTTC.

This clonotype occurred many times. The chain couples TRBV27 to TRBJ1-1; 7 bases fit TRBD1. Germline V gene sequence: CDR1 MNHEY, CDR2 SMNVEV (reference sequence). V gave up 6 bases and J gave up 0 bases; unmatched junction bases: 13. The length of the CDR3 is 17 residues. The DNA for the CDR3 is TGTGCCAGCAGCCGGACAGGAGTATTTTCACTGAACACTGAAGCTTTCTTT. Its translation is CASSRTGVFSLNTEAFF.

The rearrangement links TRBV6-1 to TRBJ1-5; D may be TRBD1 (6 bases). The CDR3 has 15 residues. Trimming shortened V by 5 bases and J by 6 bases, and 17 bases separated the two germline ends. Germline V gene sequence: CDR1 MNHNS, CDR2 SASEGT. The CDR3 nucleotides read TGTGCCAGCAGTCAACCACAGGGTTCTTTTCAGCCCCAGCATTTT. Amino acid sequence: CASSQPQGSFQPQHF.

The chain uses TRBV6-1 and TRBJ2-1; 9 bases align to TRBD1. With 5 bases clipped from V and 16 bases from J, the junction kept 9 bases outside the gene matches. The CDR3 has 12 amino acids. The germline CDR1 and CDR2 sequences are MNHNS and SASEGT. CDR3 region: CASSSRTGDEFF. The CDR3, as DNA: TGTGCCAGCAGTTCCCGGACAGGGGACGAATTCTTC.

This clonotype was detected a few times. J is TRBJ2-7 and V is TRBV5-6; D uncertain. Germline V gene sequence: CDR1 SGHDT, CDR2 YYEEEE. The CDR3 runs 14 residues. V was cut by 0 bases and J by 3 bases, with 10 bases left in between. The CDR3 sequence: CASSLAGTIYEQYV. CDR3 nucleotide sequence: TGTGCCAGCAGCTTGGCGGGCACTATCTACGAGCAGTACGTC.

This clonotype was counted many times. The CDR3 protein is CSARLGTSGRDTQYF. Written as DNA, the CDR3 is TGCAGTGCTAGGCTCGGGACTAGCGGGAGAGATACGCAGTATTTT. The chain carries TRBV20-1 and TRBJ2-3; 14 bases line up with TRBD2. This CDR3 is built from 15 residues. Per germline, CDR1 DFQATT and CDR2 SNEGSKA (reference sequence). V lost 3 bases to trimming and J lost 5 bases; unmatched junction nucleotides: 4.

This chain joins TRBV29-1 and TRBJ1-2, with 8 bases that match TRBD1. Germline CDR1 is SQVTM and CDR2 is ANQGSEA. The junction had 8 bases not matched to a gene; V was cut back by 7 bases and J by 7 bases. The CDR3 is 12 amino acids. CDR3 bases: TGCAGCGGGGGGGGACAGGTTATTGGCTACACCTTC. It yields the protein CSGGGQVIGYTF.

The V call is TRBV7-9, the J call TRBJ2-7; 9 bases match TRBD2. This CDR3 is 16 amino acids long. Germline lookup yields CDR1 SEHNR and CDR2 FQNEAQ (reference sequence). Losses at the gene ends were 5 bases for V and 2 bases for J; bases not matched to a gene: 10. CDR3 region: CASSPPAGGPTYEQYF. As DNA, the CDR3 is TGTGCCAGCAGCCCCCCTGCGGGAGGGCCGACCTACGAGCAGTACTTC.

V usage is TRBV9 and J usage is TRBJ2-3; D is unclear. Germline V gene data show CDR1 as SGDLS and CDR2 as YYNGEE. Trimming took off 4 bases at V and 2 bases at J, with 23 bases between the two ends. The CDR3 length is 18 residues. CDR3 amino acids: CASSSRSPFPKLTDTQYF. The DNA of the CDR3 is TGTGCCAGCAGCTCACGTTCCCCTTTCCCGAAACTCACAGATACGCAGTATTTT. Full variable domain (missing parts from reference TRBV9 and TRBJ2-3): DSGVTQTPKHLITATGQRVTLRCSPRSGDLSVYWYQQSLDQGLQFLIQYYNGEERAKGNILERFSAQQFPDLHSELNLSSLELGDSALYFCASSSRSPFPKLTDTQYFGPGTRLTVL.

This sequence joins TRBV12-3 or TRBV12-4 and TRBJ2-2, with D hard to call. Trimming removed 7 bases from V and 5 bases from J, with 8 bases in between. This CDR3 has 12 residues. The CDR3 DNA sequence: TGTGCCAGCACCTCGATGACCGGGGAGCTGTTTTTT. Its translation is CASTSMTGELFF.

This clonotype was seen a few times. V gene TRBV5-1 combines with J gene TRBJ1-3, with 9 nucleotides matching TRBD1. J gave up 8 bases and V 4 bases, and 4 bases lay outside the gene matches. CDR3 length: 13 amino acids. Germline values: CDR1 SGHRS, CDR2 YFSETQ. The CDR3 DNA reads as TGCGCCAGCAGCCCGCGACAGGGGGACACCATATATTTT. This sequence encodes CASSPRQGDTIYF.

In DNA form, the CDR3 reads TGTGCCAGCAGCTTAGCAGCTTCACTAGCTCCTTATCTAGAGACCCAGTACTTC. This codes for CASSLAASLAPYLETQYF. The chain has TRBV11-1 and TRBJ2-5, with a tentative D call TRBD2 (6 bases). CDR1 and CDR2 from the germline V gene are SGHAT and FQDESV (reference sequence). The V end was cut by 0 bases, the J end by 4 bases, with 21 bases between. The CDR3 consists of 18 residues.

This clonotype was seen more than once but under ten times. The chain uses TRBV25-1 and TRBJ2-7; D is tentatively TRBD1 or TRBD2 (6 bases each). V was clipped by 2 bases and J by 5 bases, with 19 bases between them. Germline loops: CDR1 MGHDK, CDR2 SYGVNS. CDR3 size: 16 residues. The CDR3 spells CASSEGWGAGPHEQYF. CDR3 nucleotides: TGTGCCAGCAGTGAAGGTTGGGGGGCAGGGCCCCACGAGCAGTACTTC.

The V call is TRBV25-1, the J call TRBJ2-5, with D perhaps given as TRBD1 or TRBD2 (5 bases each). This CDR3 contains 13 residues. The germline V and J ends were trimmed by 6 bases and 3 bases, with 11 bases remaining between them. Germline V lookup: CDR1 MGHDK, CDR2 SYGVNS. The CDR3 spells CASSTGAKETQYF. CDR3 in DNA: TGTGCCAGCAGCACCGGGGCAAAAGAGACCCAGTACTTC.

As concerns this clonotype: An end of the junction does not agree with germline; a read error may underlie this. The rearrangement joins TRBV14 to TRBJ1-1, with a weak D call TRBD1 (6 bases). This CDR3 contains 13 residues. Germline CDR1 SGHDN, CDR2 FVKESK. The CDR3 loop reads CDSSQPRGGEAFF. The CDR3 DNA reads as TGTGACAGCAGCCAACCTCGGGGGGGCGAAGCTTTCTTT.

This clonotype showed up many times. V usage is TRBV9 and J usage is TRBJ2-1, with 8 bases aligning to TRBD2. The V gene's germline CDR1 is SGDLS and CDR2 YYNGEE. The CDR3 length is 15 residues. Trimming at V came to 0 bases and at J to 4 bases, leaving 3 bases not matched to a gene. The CDR3 spells CASSVGGGGYNEQFF. For the CDR3, the DNA is TGTGCCAGCAGCGTAGGTGGCGGGGGGTACAATGAGCAGTTCTTC.

J is TRBJ1-2 and V is TRBV5-1; TRBD1 aligns across 7 bases. V trimming: 4 bases; J trimming: 7 bases; junction bases outside the gene matches: 7. Germline lookup yields CDR1 SGHRS and CDR2 YFSETQ. CDR3 length: 13 residues. The CDR3 nucleotides are TGCGCCAGCAGCAACACAGGGGTTGTTGGCTACACCTTC. Amino acids: CASSNTGVVGYTF.

The chain carries TRBV28 and TRBJ2-7; D possibly uses TRBD1 or TRBD2 (5 bases each). V dropped 2 bases and J dropped 5 bases, with 13 bases sitting between them. The CDR3 sequence is 14 residues long. CDR1 is MDHEN, CDR2 SYDVKM, per germline. As DNA, the CDR3 is TGTGCCAGCAGTTTAGAGGGGACGTTTGACGAGCAGTACGTC. It specifies CASSLEGTFDEQYV.

This clonotype was seen more than once but under ten times. The CDR3 is CSANTGISYEQYV. The CDR3 nucleotides read TGCAGTGCTAATACCGGAATATCTTACGAGCAGTACGTC. The rearrangement links TRBV20-1 to TRBJ2-7; no clear D gene. The CDR3 totals 13 residues. The germline V gene encodes CDR1 DFQATT and CDR2 SNEGSKA (reference sequence). Trimming cost V 4 bases and J 4 bases, with 14 bases left between them.

The V call is TRBV25-1, the J call TRBJ2-3; D may be TRBD1 or TRBD2 (5 bases each). The CDR3 spans 14 residues. CDR1 MGHDK and CDR2 SYGVNS come from the germline V gene. Trimming took off 2 bases at V and 2 bases at J, with 8 bases between the two ends. CDR3 nucleotide sequence: TGTGCCAGCAGTGAAACCGGGACCACAGATACGCAGTATTTT. The encoded protein is CASSETGTTDTQYF.

This clonotype was seen only a few times. The chain links TRBV7-6 to TRBJ2-1; TRBD2 matches 7 bases. Trimming cost V 0 bases and J 9 bases; bases outside gene matches: 8. Germline CDR1 SGHVS, CDR2 FNYEAQ. The CDR3 has 15 residues. The CDR3 DNA reads TGTGCCAGCAGCTTAGCCGGCGGGAGTCTGGGTGAGCAGTTCTTC. Residues: CASSLAGGSLGEQFF.

This clonotype has only a few counts. The rearrangement joins TRBV28 to TRBJ2-7; the D is unclear. Germline CDR1 MDHEN, CDR2 SYDVKM. V lost 3 bases and J 1 base, leaving 7 bases between the germline ends. The CDR3 is made up of 13 amino acids. CDR3 in DNA: TGTGCCAGCAGTTTCCAGAGTTCCTACGAGCAGTACGTC. This translates into CASSFQSSYEQYV.

This clonotype was observed a handful of times. The rearrangement joins TRBV11-2 to TRBJ2-5; the match to TRBD2 covers 7 bases. With 1 base clipped from V and 4 bases from J, the junction kept 3 bases outside the gene matches. Germline values: CDR1 SGHAT, CDR2 FQNNGV. The CDR3 has 14 residues. The CDR3 DNA reads as TGTGCCAGCAGCTTAGGGACTAGTACAGAGACCCAGTACTTC. Its translation is CASSLGTSTETQYF.

The chain has TRBV4-1 and TRBJ2-1, with TRBD2 identical over 12 bases. The V gene end was trimmed by 3 bases and the J gene end by 10 bases; junction bases not matched to a gene: 13. The CDR3 totals 17 residues. The germline V gene encodes CDR1 MGHRA and CDR2 YSYEKL. The DNA for the CDR3 is TGCGCCAGCAGCCAGCTAGGGACTAGCGGGTCCGCCGGGGAGCAGTTCTTC. Protein product: CASSQLGTSGSAGEQFF.

Written as DNA, the CDR3 is TGTGCTAGTGGTTTGAACGGCGATGAGCAGTTCTTC. Residues: CASGLNGDEQFF. The chain couples TRBV12-5 to TRBJ2-1; no reliable D call. CDR1 and CDR2 from the germline V gene are LGHNT and FRNRAP. There are 12 residues in the CDR3. Trimming took 2 bases from V and 8 from J, leaving 7 bases between them.